Included here is one T cell receptor beta chain sequence, with context. The data were taken from a study of graft-versus-host responses after intestinal transplantation. Turning to the study itself: Each patient got anti-thymocyte globulin induction, then tacrolimus and steroids for roughly 3 years.

Sequenced by immunoSEQ multiplex PCR; TCRdb stores in-frame clones only, minus some. In the table there are about 11,000 clones, 25% to 40% of which are singletons. General study findings and limits: GvH clones were found in recipient marrow; some appeared first in ileum or blood.

The CDR3 is made up of 15 amino acids. The V segment lost 3 bases and the J segment 5 bases; nucleotides outside the gene matches: 6. CDR1 SGHNT and CDR2 YYREEE come from the germline V gene (reference sequence). This TCR came from a human patient who was an organ donor for intestinal transplantation. The chain recombines TRBV5-4 with TRBJ2-2; 8 bases are a match to TRBD1. The source was alloreactive CD4+ T cells from a mixed lymphocyte reaction culture, collected before transplantation. Subset given: CFSE-low proliferating T cells sorted from approximately 6-day pre-transplant mixed lymphocyte reaction (GvH or HvG direction). Here the CDR3 DNA reads TGTGCCAGCAGCTATGGACAGGGAAGGACCGGGGAGCTGTTTTTT. Its translation: CASSYGQGRTGELFF.